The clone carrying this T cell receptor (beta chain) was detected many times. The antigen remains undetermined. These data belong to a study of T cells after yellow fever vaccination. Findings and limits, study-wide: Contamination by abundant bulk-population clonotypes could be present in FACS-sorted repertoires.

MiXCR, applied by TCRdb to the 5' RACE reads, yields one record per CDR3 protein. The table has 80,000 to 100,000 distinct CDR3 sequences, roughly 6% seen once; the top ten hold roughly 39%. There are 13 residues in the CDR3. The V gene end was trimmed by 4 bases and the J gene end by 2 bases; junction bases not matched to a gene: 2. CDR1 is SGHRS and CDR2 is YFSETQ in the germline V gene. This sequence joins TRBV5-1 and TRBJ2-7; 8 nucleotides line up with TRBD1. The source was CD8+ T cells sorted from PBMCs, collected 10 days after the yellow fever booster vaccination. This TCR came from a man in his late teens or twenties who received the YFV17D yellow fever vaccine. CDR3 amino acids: CASSRTGTYEQYV. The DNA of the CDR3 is TGCGCCAGCAGCCGGACAGGGACCTACGAGCAGTACGTC.